This T cell receptor beta chain appears in the sequencing data of a study of pediatric ulcerative colitis (dated by TCRdb to between 2017 and 2020). Turning to the overall study: Of the ulcerative colitis patients, about seven had pancolitis and two had left-sided colitis, and histology in every patient was consistent with ulcerative colitis. From under 10 newly diagnosed, treatment-naive pediatric ulcerative colitis patients and a few non-IBD control children, paired blood and rectal samples were collected. Using the Pediatric Ulcerative Colitis Activity Index, a couple of patients were classed as having mild disease, several as having moderate disease and three as having acute severe colitis.

Ulcerative colitis patients had received no immunosuppressive medication before the diagnostic colonoscopy. Blood was sampled at the same time as the colonoscopy. The Wizard kit (Promega) was used to extract genomic DNA from the blood and intestinal samples. The CDR3 contains 15 residues, cysteine and phenylalanine counted. The retained sequence is limited to the CDR3, 45 bases, with the frame set at the first base. Looking up the germline V gene yields CDR1 MGHRA and CDR2 YSYEKL. V and J lose 4 bases and 5 bases, and a span of 16 bases separates them. Through the immunoSEQ TRB Survey service, multiplex V and J primers were used to amplify rearranged CDR3 beta regions from genomic DNA. To keep sequencing depth equal across samples, survey-level depth of up to 500,000 reads per sample was applied. Libraries were purified, pooled and sequenced on Illumina technology. Under the source paper's analysis protocol: immunoSEQ online tools were used for productive clonality, sample overlap, pairwise scatters, CDR3 beta length, V/D/J gene usage and productiveness. Calculated diversity was the number of unique rearrangements divided by total templates times 100; Shannon and Simpson indices were also computed. Z-score normalized data were analyzed by principal component analysis with the R prcomp function and the ggbiplot package. Morisita's index was used to quantify the clonal overlap between blood and rectum within each subject. As stored in TCRdb, this immuneACCESS dataset retains in-frame rearrangements with V and J assigned. A fraction of the clones does not appear; measured against another copy, unresolved V genes explain less than half of the discrepancy, and the remainder lacks a known reason. The DNA was the basis for D and trimming; V, J and clone size are from that table. Across this sample there are about 64,000 clones, with 70% to 90% seen only once. The biggest ten clones account for approximately 3.5% of the sample.

General findings and caveats noted by the study authors: Rectal repertoire features separated controls, mild-moderate and acute severe colitis patients; acute severe colitis showed reduced rectal diversity due to clonal expansions. A couple of patients' blood samples yielded substantially fewer templates for technical reasons and were excluded from blood-rectal overlap analysis. With only a handful of individuals, the healthy control group was small. Because repertoires were derived from total lymphocyte DNA, patterns in rare subsets such as regulatory T cells may not have been reflected. A couple of rectal CDR3 clonotypes were found in every ulcerative colitis patient but in no control. Significantly higher autologous blood-rectal clonal overlap was found in ulcerative colitis patients than in controls, which suggested increased T cell trafficking to inflamed tissue.

Comments on this clone: It lacks a known antigen. Base qualities are not recorded, but no much larger clone differs from it by a single base.

This chain joins TRBV4-1 to TRBJ2-3, and possibly TRBD1, on 5 matching bases. This TCR derives from a boy between 5 and 17 years old with severe ulcerative colitis. Sequencing input: blood. The sequenced DNA is TGCGCCAGCAGCCCCAGGGATCTAGACGTAGATACGCAGTATTTT. Translation gives CASSPRDLDVDTQYF.